The 24 T cell receptor beta chains below were found in one sample sequenced in a study of neoadjuvant anti-PD-1 for oral cavity cancer (dated by TCRdb to 2020 to 2023). The method was the immunoSEQ multiplex PCR assay. Sourced from immuneACCESS, this table was stored by TCRdb with only in-frame sequences that have V and J called. A share of the clones is absent; for the studies checked, an unresolved V gene accounts for under half, and the remainder has no known explanation. The sample table records fewer than 90,000 clones; approximately 80% of these occur just once. The biggest ten clones account for around 3% of the sample. The time point label of this sample denotes: before neoadjuvant nivolumab. The sequencing here drew on PBMCs, taken before nivolumab (anti-PD-1) treatment. The receptors here all came from a person aged 35 to 85 with oral cavity squamous cell carcinoma.

There are a few counts of this clone. This sequence joins TRBV13 and TRBJ2-2; weak D call: TRBD2 (6 bases). Trimming left V 2 bases short and J 0 bases short, with 7 bases between. This CDR3 spans 15 amino acids. Germline loops: CDR1 PRHDT, CDR2 FYEKMQ (reference sequence). The CDR3 reads CASSLRLANTGELFF. The CDR3 bases are TGTGCCAGCAGCTTACGACTAGCGAACACCGGGGAGCTGTTTTTT.

About this clone itself: The sample carries other DNA sequences with the same CDR3. The chain recombines TRBV5-1 with TRBJ2-7, with D unresolved. With 0 bases removed from V and 0 bases from J, the gap between germline ends came to 4 bases. The CDR3 loop spans 13 amino acids. Germline lookup yields CDR1 SGHRS and CDR2 YFSETQ. The CDR3 reads CASSLAASYEQYF. The CDR3 region has the DNA TGCGCCAGCAGCTTGGCGGCCTCCTACGAGCAGTACTTC. Full variable domain (rest looked up from reference TRBV5-1 and TRBJ2-7): KAGVTQTPRYLIKTRGQQVTLSCSPISGHRSVSWYQQTPGQGLQFLFEYFSETQRNKGNFPGRFSGRQFSNSRSEMNVSTLELGDSALYLCASSLAASYEQYFGPGTRLTVT.

The rearrangement uses TRBV11-2 and TRBJ1-2; 10 bases align to TRBD1. Germline-derived CDR1 and CDR2 are SGHAT and FQNNGV. V was clipped by 2 bases and J by 7 bases; unmatched bases: 4. This CDR3 region has 14 residues. The CDR3 loop reads CASSLLTGGTGYTF. CDR3 DNA sequence: TGTGCCAGCAGCTTACTGACAGGGGGCACTGGCTACACCTTC.

There are a few counts of this clone. The V and J genes are TRBV9 and TRBJ1-4, with D perhaps matching TRBD1 (5 bases). Trimming took 4 bases from V and 6 from J, leaving 16 bases between them. The CDR3 length is 15 residues. Germline CDR1 SGDLS, CDR2 YYNGEE. The CDR3 here is CASSSRGEEDEKLFF. The CDR3 bases are TGTGCCAGCAGCTCTCGGGGGGAGGAGGATGAAAAACTGTTTTTT.

V and J are TRBV7-9 and TRBJ2-3; TRBD2 aligns across 7 bases. V gave up 5 bases and J gave up 1 base; unmatched junction bases: 12. Germline V gene data show CDR1 as SEHNR and CDR2 as FQNEAQ (reference sequence). The CDR3 has 17 residues. CDR3 DNA: TGTGCCAGCAGCCCCGGCTCGGGGGGAGGCGGCACAGATACGCAGTATTTT. It encodes CASSPGSGGGGTDTQYF.

The chain recombines TRBV5-8 with TRBJ2-7, with 7 bases aligning to TRBD2. CDR3 length equals 15 residues. The junction had 6 bases not matched to a gene; V was cut back by 0 bases and J by 3 bases. Germline V gene lookup returns CDR1 SGHTS and CDR2 YDEGEE. CDR3 nucleotide sequence: TGTGCCAGCAGCTTGGGGAGGCGGGGGAGCTACGAGCAGTACTTC. As protein: CASSLGRRGSYEQYF.

A few counts support this clone. The chain links TRBV25-1 to TRBJ2-1; 8 nucleotides align to TRBD1. The CDR3 is 18 amino acids. Germline assignment: CDR1 MGHDK and CDR2 SYGVNS. V was clipped by 4 bases and J by 6 bases; unmatched bases: 17. The chain's CDR3 is CASSGTGGTGVWSNEQFF. CDR3 nucleotide sequence: TGTGCCAGCAGTGGAACTGGGGGGACAGGAGTTTGGAGCAATGAGCAGTTCTTC.

The chain links TRBV6-5 to TRBJ1-4; TRBD1 matches 10 bases. CDR3 size: 13 residues. Germline V gene sequence: CDR1 MNHEY, CDR2 SVGAGI. Unmatched junction bases numbered 2, after V lost 6 bases and J lost 7 bases. This chain's CDR3 is CASRRTGGEKLFF. The CDR3 bases are TGTGCCAGCAGGAGGACAGGGGGTGAAAAACTGTTTTTT.

This clone has just one count. J is TRBJ2-7 and V is TRBV5-6, with no clear D. Germline CDR1 SGHDT, CDR2 YYEEEE. CDR3 length: 14 amino acids. V lost 0 bases, J lost 7 bases, and 14 bases lay in between. CDR3 DNA sequence: TGTGCCAGCAGCTTGGCCGAGGTTCTAGGGGAGCAGTACTTC. Amino acids: CASSLAEVLGEQYF.

The chain links TRBV6-4 to TRBJ2-3; the D is unclear. Trimming shortened V by 3 bases and J by 2 bases, and 9 bases separated the two germline ends. The CDR3 has 14 residues. Germline CDR1 is MRHNA and CDR2 is SNTAGT. CDR3 region: CASSEEKSTDTQYF. CDR3 DNA: TGTGCCAGCAGTGAGGAAAAGTCCACAGATACGCAGTATTTT.

This clone has just a few counts. The chain links TRBV27 to TRBJ2-1; TRBD2 is a possible D gene (6 bases). This CDR3 is built from 16 residues. Per germline, CDR1 MNHEY and CDR2 SMNVEV (reference sequence). The germline V and J ends were trimmed by 3 bases and 0 bases, with 12 bases remaining between them. The CDR3 bases are TGTGCCAGCAGTTTCATTCGGGGGAGCTCCTACAATGAGCAGTTCTTC. As protein: CASSFIRGSSYNEQFF.

The chain recombines TRBV5-1 with TRBJ2-7, with no clear D. The CDR3 has 13 amino acids. Between the trimmed V and J ends, which lost 2 bases and 3 bases, there was a span of 9 bases. Looked up from germline, CDR1 is SGHRS and CDR2 is YFSETQ. The CDR3 region is CASSLSQSYEQYF. DNA for the CDR3: TGCGCCAGCAGCTTATCACAGAGCTACGAGCAGTACTTC.

The J gene is TRBJ2-5, the V gene TRBV6-5; 10 bases are shared with TRBD2. Germline V gene data show CDR1 as MNHEY and CDR2 as SVGAGI. V shed 6 bases, J shed 1 base, and the junction held 5 bases outside the gene matches. The CDR3 has 15 amino acids. The CDR3 protein is CASSLRLAGQETQYF. The CDR3 nucleotides read TGTGCCAGCAGCCTACGACTAGCGGGCCAAGAGACCCAGTACTTC.

This clone was counted between two and nine times. The chain recombines TRBV10-2 with TRBJ1-1, with TRBD1 as a possible D gene (6 bases). Germline V gene sequence: CDR1 WSHSY, CDR2 SAAADI. The CDR3 contains 15 residues. V lost 8 bases to trimming and J lost 0 bases, with 16 bases between them. The CDR3 sequence is CASYTGFEMNTEAFF. CDR3 in DNA: TGCGCCAGCTATACAGGGTTCGAGATGAACACTGAAGCTTTCTTT.

The V call is TRBV10-2, the J call TRBJ1-1; 8 nucleotides match TRBD1. The CDR3 consists of 18 residues. V was clipped by 0 bases and J by 2 bases; unmatched bases: 11. CDR1 is WSHSY and CDR2 is SAAADI in the germline V gene. The CDR3 DNA is TGCGCCAGCAGTGAGTCGGAACCGGGACAGGCAACAAACACTGAAGCTTTCTTT. Protein sequence: CASSESEPGQATNTEAFF.

The rearrangement joins TRBV6-6 to TRBJ2-3, with no clear D. CDR3 size: 15 residues. CDR1 is MNHNY, CDR2 SVGAGI, per germline (reference sequence). V was shortened by 6 bases and J by 2 bases, with 15 bases between the two germline ends. The CDR3, as DNA: TGTGCCAGCAGCCTACTAAGTGGCCACACAGATACGCAGTATTTT. Encoded protein: CASSLLSGHTDTQYF.

This clone was counted a single time. V is TRBV19 and J is TRBJ1-1, with D unclear. Per germline, CDR1 LNHDA and CDR2 SQIVND (reference sequence). V was pared by 1 base and J by 1 base, with 16 bases between. The CDR3 runs 17 residues. Here the CDR3 DNA reads TGTGCCAGTAGTATAGCCTCCCTGCGAATGGGGAACACTGAAGCTTTCTTT. It translates to CASSIASLRMGNTEAFF.

The V call is TRBV7-2, the J call TRBJ1-4; 8 nucleotides match TRBD1. The V gene's germline CDR1 is SGHTA and CDR2 FQGNSA. The CDR3 runs to 15 residues. Trimming cost V 4 bases and J 4 bases; bases outside gene matches: 5. The chain's CDR3 is CASSYTGGFNEKLFF. CDR3 sequence (DNA): TGTGCCAGCAGCTATACAGGGGGTTTTAATGAAAAACTGTTTTTT.

This chain uses TRBV5-1 with TRBJ2-3, with 8 bases matching TRBD1. Germline values: CDR1 SGHRS, CDR2 YFSETQ. The CDR3 runs to 17 residues. The V and J ends lost 5 bases and 2 bases, in that order; junction bases with no gene match: 13. CDR3 DNA sequence: TGCGCCAGCAGGTCCTCGCCGGGACAGGTTTTCACAGATACGCAGTATTTT. This encodes CASRSSPGQVFTDTQYF.

Only one count was recorded for this clone. The V gene is TRBV2, the J gene TRBJ1-2, with D possibly TRBD1 on 5 matching bases. Germline CDR1 is SNHLY and CDR2 is FYNNEI. This CDR3 has 14 amino acids. V was trimmed by 4 bases and J by 6 bases, leaving 15 bases between them. In DNA, the CDR3 is TGTGCCAGCAGTGGGGGGTGGCAGGGCAATGGCTACACCTTC. Translating it yields CASSGGWQGNGYTF.

The chain joins TRBV6-4 to TRBJ2-2; D not certain. Germline values: CDR1 MRHNA, CDR2 SNTAGT. Trimming cost V 2 bases and J 4 bases, with 5 bases left between them. The CDR3 is 13 residues long. This CDR3 is CASSDGLTGELFF. DNA for the CDR3: TGTGCCAGCAGTGACGGGCTCACCGGGGAGCTGTTTTTT.

The genes are TRBV27 and TRBJ2-1; 9 nucleotides match TRBD2. Germline CDR1 MNHEY, CDR2 SMNVEV (reference sequence). Germline trimming cut 2 bases from V and 5 bases from J; bases unmatched to any gene: 7. The CDR3 is 16 amino acids. The CDR3 coding sequence is TGTGCCAGCAGTTTACCGGGTAGCGGGAGCCACAATGAGCAGTTCTTC. Its protein is CASSLPGSGSHNEQFF.

The rearrangement links TRBV5-1 to TRBJ1-4; D is possibly TRBD1 (5 bases). The CDR3 has 16 amino acids. Germline V gene data show CDR1 as SGHRS and CDR2 as YFSETQ. Trimming left V 4 bases short and J 7 bases short, with 20 bases between. The CDR3 reads CASSPGSGAVGEKLFF. The DNA of the CDR3 is TGCGCCAGCAGCCCCGGGAGTGGGGCGGTTGGTGAAAAACTGTTTTTT.

This clone was counted a few times. This sequence joins TRBV28 and TRBJ1-1; possibly TRBD1 for D (5 bases). The CDR3 totals 14 residues. V was clipped by 3 bases and J by 1 base, with 9 bases between them. The germline V gene has CDR1 MDHEN and CDR2 SYDVKM. This chain's CDR3 is CASSFTQGNTEAFF. Here the CDR3 DNA reads TGTGCCAGCAGTTTTACTCAGGGGAACACTGAAGCTTTCTTT. The full variable domain, completed using reference TRBV28 and TRBJ1-1, is DVKVTQSSRYLVKRTGEKVFLECVQDMDHENMFWYRQDPGLGLRLIYFSYDVKMKEKGDIPEGYSVSREKKERFSLILESASTNQTSMYLCASSFTQGNTEAFFGQGTRLTVV.